Below are 13 T cell receptor beta chains sequenced from a single sample in a study of molecular identifiers for immune sequencing clone quantification. Via MiXCR, TCRdb re-called the PCR reads, giving one row per CDR3 protein. The sample has some 590,000 distinct CDR3 sequences, 25% seen once. The material sequenced was naive CD8+ T cells from blood, with Jurkat cell RNA spiked in. Subset in this sample: FACS-sorted CD8+CD4-CCR7+CD45RA+ naive T cells. All receptors come from a human donor in good health. Some libraries in this study had Jurkat cell RNA spiked in.

With regard to this clonotype: The junction differs from germline at one of its ends, possibly a read error. The chain is built from TRBV28 and TRBJ1-4; weak D call: TRBD1 (6 bases). This CDR3 is built from 15 residues. From germline, CDR1 is MDHEN and CDR2 SYDVKM. The CDR3 DNA reads TGTGCCTGCAGTCCCGGACAGTTTTTTAATGAAAAACTGTTTTTT. This codes for CACSPGQFFNEKLFF.

The chain links TRBV6-6 to TRBJ1-5; perhaps TRBD1 as D (6 bases). There are 17 residues in the CDR3. Germline CDR1 MNHNY, CDR2 SVGAGI (reference sequence). Trimming removed 2 bases from V and 1 base from J, with 15 bases in between. CDR3 amino acids: CASSYPRGGSSNQPQHF. CDR3 nucleotides: TGTGCCAGCAGTTACCCTAGAGGGGGGAGCAGCAATCAGCCCCAGCATTTT.

CDR3 coding DNA: TGTGCCAGCAGGTTAGCGGCTAGCACAGATACGCAGTATTTT. It yields the protein CASRLAASTDTQYF. V usage is TRBV27 and J usage is TRBJ2-3, with D possibly being TRBD2 (6 bases). The CDR3 is 14 residues long. The V end was cut by 6 bases, the J end by 0 bases, with 10 bases between. CDR1 is MNHEY, CDR2 SMNVEV, per germline (reference sequence).

This chain connects TRBV20-1 to TRBJ2-3, with 11 bases matching TRBD1. TRBJ1-5 explains the end of the DNA better; the J call may be wrong. The CDR3 has 14 amino acids. Germline CDR1 and CDR2: DFQATT and SNEGSKA (reference sequence). The DNA of the CDR3 is TGCAGTGCTAGCCGGACAGGGGGCGGAGATACGCAGCATTTT. Amino acids: CSASRTGGGDTQHF.

This clonotype was counted ten times or more. The chain uses TRBV27 and TRBJ1-1; 7 positions match TRBD1. V shed 1 base and J 4 bases; nucleotides not matched to a gene: 3. Germline loops: CDR1 MNHEY, CDR2 SMNVEV (reference sequence). This CDR3 has 14 amino acids. The CDR3 coding sequence is TGTGCCAGCAGTTTATTTCAGGGGGGCACTGAAGCTTTCTTT. This sequence encodes CASSLFQGGTEAFF.

This chain links TRBV4-1 with TRBJ2-6, with D perhaps TRBD1 or TRBD2 (5 bases each). The CDR3 spans 16 residues. Germline-derived CDR1 and CDR2 are MGHRA and YSYEKL. V lost 0 bases and J 2 bases, leaving 8 bases between the germline ends. The CDR3 loop is CASSQDWGTGANVLTF. CDR3 nucleotides: TGCGCCAGCAGCCAAGATTGGGGGACTGGGGCCAACGTCCTGACTTTC.

The table lists this clonotype with a few counts. The V call is TRBV11-2, the J call TRBJ2-1; D ambiguous. This CDR3 is 12 amino acids long. Germline values: CDR1 SGHAT, CDR2 FQNNGV. The V and J ends lost 8 bases and 10 bases respectively, with 15 bases between them. The CDR3 coding sequence is TGTGCCAGCGCCGGTCAAGGAGAAGAGCAGTTCTTC. It encodes CASAGQGEEQFF.

V gene TRBV19 combines with J gene TRBJ1-2; the match to TRBD1 covers 10 bases. The CDR3 totals 17 residues. J was trimmed by 4 bases and V by 5 bases; bases with no gene match: 13. The V gene's germline CDR1 is LNHDA and CDR2 SQIVND (reference sequence). The CDR3 DNA sequence: TGTGCCAGTAGTGCATCGACAGGGGGCGCATCCGCCTATGGCTACACCTTC. This codes for CASSASTGGASAYGYTF.

This clonotype appeared a few times. This may stem from a read error, because a much larger clone lies one nucleotide away. The J gene is TRBJ2-5, the V gene TRBV7-8; possibly TRBD1 or TRBD2 for D (5 bases each). CDR3 size: 14 residues. Trimming left V 0 bases short and J 6 bases short, with 11 bases between. Germline V gives CDR1 SGHVS, CDR2 FQNEAQ. The CDR3 sequence: CASSLAYGAKTQYF. Here the CDR3 DNA reads TGTGCCAGCAGCTTAGCTTACGGGGCAAAGACCCAGTACTTC.

This clonotype was counted only a few times. This chain connects TRBV5-4 to TRBJ2-7; a possible D gene is TRBD2 (5 bases). Between the trimmed V and J ends, which lost 0 bases and 5 bases, there was a span of 15 bases. Germline V gene lookup returns CDR1 SGHNT and CDR2 YYREEE (reference sequence). This CDR3 region has 15 residues. CDR3 in amino acids: CASSLAGGGENEQYF. In nucleotides, the CDR3 is TGTGCCAGCAGCTTGGCCGGAGGCGGTGAGAACGAGCAGTACTTC. Full variable domain (rest looked up from reference TRBV5-4 and TRBJ2-7): ETGVTQSPTHLIKTRGQQVTLRCSSQSGHNTVSWYQQALGQGPQFIFQYYREEENGRGNFPPRFSGLQFPNYSSELNVNALELDDSALYLCASSLAGGGENEQYFGPGTRLTVT.

Comment on this clonotype: Since a much larger clone is just one base distant, this may be a read error. The chain employs TRBV29-1 and TRBJ2-2, with a tentative D call TRBD2 (5 bases). The germline V gene has CDR1 SQVTM and CDR2 ANQGSEA. This CDR3 is 12 amino acids long. CDR3 nucleotide sequence: TGCAGCGTTGACTTGAACACCGGGGAGATGTTTTTT. Protein: CSVDLNTGEMFF.

Notes on this clonotype: This may be a read error: a much more frequent sequence differs by one nucleotide. J is TRBJ1-1 and V is TRBV2; 7 nucleotides match TRBD1. Germline trimming cut 3 bases from V and 6 bases from J; bases unmatched to any gene: 7. The CDR3 length is 14 residues. CDR1 is SNHLY and CDR2 is FYNNEI in the germline V gene. Here the CDR3 DNA reads TGTGCCAGCAGTGACAGGGACAGTGGCGCTGAAGCTTTCTTT. It encodes CASSDRDSGAEAFF.

This clonotype has at least ten counts. At one end, the junction sequence differs from germline, possibly due to a read error. The chain uses TRBV5-1 and TRBJ1-5, with D unclear. The germline CDR1 and CDR2 sequences are SGHRS and YFSETQ. The CDR3 runs 13 residues. The CDR3 DNA reads TGTGCCAGCAGCTTAGCCGGAGGTCAGCCCCAGCATTTT. It is translated as CASSLAGGQPQHF.